This T cell receptor (beta chain) was documented in a study of control samples from healthy donors and cancer patients. Profiling relied on immunoSEQ multiplex PCR, and the TCRdb table lists in-frame clones only, not all of them. The repertoire holds approximately 160,000 clones, with 91% as singletons. Deletions cut 7 bases from V and 2 bases from J, with 15 bases between. The CDR3 runs to 15 residues. Germline-derived CDR1 and CDR2 are MNHNY and SVGAGI (reference sequence). The sequenced sample was blood. The TCR originated in a woman between 40 and 50 years old in good health. The chain links TRBV6-6 to TRBJ1-3, with D possibly TRBD1 on 5 matching bases. CDR3 loop: CASIRTGRAGNTIYF. CDR3 nucleotide sequence: TGTGCCAGCATAAGAACAGGCCGCGCTGGAAACACCATATATTTT.